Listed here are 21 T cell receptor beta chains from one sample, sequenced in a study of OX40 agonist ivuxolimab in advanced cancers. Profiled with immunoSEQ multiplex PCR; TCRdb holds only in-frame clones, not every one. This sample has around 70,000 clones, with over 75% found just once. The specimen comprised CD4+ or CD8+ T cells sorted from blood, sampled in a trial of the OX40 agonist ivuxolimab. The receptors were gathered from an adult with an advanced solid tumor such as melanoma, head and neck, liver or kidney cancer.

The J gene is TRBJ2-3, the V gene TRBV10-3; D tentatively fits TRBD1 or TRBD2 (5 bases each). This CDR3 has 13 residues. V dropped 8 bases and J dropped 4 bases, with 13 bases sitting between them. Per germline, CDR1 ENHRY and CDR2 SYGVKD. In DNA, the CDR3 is TGTGCCATCGGCCGGGGCCCCGCAGATACGCAGTATTTT. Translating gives CAIGRGPADTQYF.

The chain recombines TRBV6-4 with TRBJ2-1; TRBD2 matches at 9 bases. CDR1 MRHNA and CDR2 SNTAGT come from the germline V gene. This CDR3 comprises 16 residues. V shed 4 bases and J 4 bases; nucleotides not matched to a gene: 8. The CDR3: CASSAQGAGGYNEQFF. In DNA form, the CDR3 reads TGTGCCAGCAGTGCCCAAGGAGCGGGGGGTTACAATGAGCAGTTCTTC.

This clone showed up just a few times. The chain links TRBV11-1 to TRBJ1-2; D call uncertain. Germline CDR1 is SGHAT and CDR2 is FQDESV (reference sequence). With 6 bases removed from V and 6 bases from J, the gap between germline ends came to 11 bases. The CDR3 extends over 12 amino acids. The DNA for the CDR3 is TGTGCCAGCAGTAATGCTGGGAATGGCTACACCTTC. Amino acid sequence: CASSNAGNGYTF. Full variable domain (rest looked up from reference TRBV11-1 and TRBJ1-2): EAEVAQSPRYKITEKSQAVAFWCDPISGHATLYWYRQILGQGPELLVQFQDESVVDDSQLPKDRFSAERLKGVDSTLKIQPAELGDSAMYLCASSNAGNGYTFGSGTRLTVV.

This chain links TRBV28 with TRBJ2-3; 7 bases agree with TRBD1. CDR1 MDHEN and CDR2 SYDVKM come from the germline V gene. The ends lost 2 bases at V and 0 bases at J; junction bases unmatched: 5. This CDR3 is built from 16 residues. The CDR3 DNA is TGTGCCAGCAGTTTAGGACAGGATTCTAGCACAGATACGCAGTATTTT. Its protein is CASSLGQDSSTDTQYF. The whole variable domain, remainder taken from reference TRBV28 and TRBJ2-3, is DVKVTQSSRYLVKRTGEKVFLECVQDMDHENMFWYRQDPGLGLRLIYFSYDVKMKEKGDIPEGYSVSREKKERFSLILESASTNQTSMYLCASSLGQDSSTDTQYFGPGTRLTVL.

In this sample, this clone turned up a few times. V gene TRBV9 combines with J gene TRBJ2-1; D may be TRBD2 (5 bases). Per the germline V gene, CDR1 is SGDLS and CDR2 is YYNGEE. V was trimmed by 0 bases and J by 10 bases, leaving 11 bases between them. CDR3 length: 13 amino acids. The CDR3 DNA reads TGTGCCAGCAGCGTAGGAGCGGAACAGGAGCAGTTCTTC. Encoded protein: CASSVGAEQEQFF.

CDR3 amino acids: CASSDAGTGAQSPLHF. DNA of the CDR3: TGTGCCAGCAGTGATGCCGGGACAGGGGCCCAATCACCCCTCCACTTT. The chain couples TRBV25-1 to TRBJ1-6; 10 nucleotides match TRBD1. V gave up 3 bases and J gave up 10 bases; unmatched junction bases: 9. The CDR3 is made up of 16 amino acids. CDR1 and CDR2 from the germline V gene are MGHDK and SYGVNS.

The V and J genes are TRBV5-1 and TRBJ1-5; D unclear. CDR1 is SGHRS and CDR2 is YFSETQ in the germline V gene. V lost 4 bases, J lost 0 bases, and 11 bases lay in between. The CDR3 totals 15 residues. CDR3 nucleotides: TGCGCCAGCAGCCCGGAGACACCTAGCAATCAGCCCCAGCATTTT. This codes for CASSPETPSNQPQHF.

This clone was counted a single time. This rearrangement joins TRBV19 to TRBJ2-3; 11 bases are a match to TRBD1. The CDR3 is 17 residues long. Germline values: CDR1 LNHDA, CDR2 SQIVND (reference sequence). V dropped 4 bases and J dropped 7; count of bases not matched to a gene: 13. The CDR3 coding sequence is TGTGCCAGTAGTAGGGATAGTGGGACAGGGGGTCGTAATACGCAGTATTTT. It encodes CASSRDSGTGGRNTQYF.

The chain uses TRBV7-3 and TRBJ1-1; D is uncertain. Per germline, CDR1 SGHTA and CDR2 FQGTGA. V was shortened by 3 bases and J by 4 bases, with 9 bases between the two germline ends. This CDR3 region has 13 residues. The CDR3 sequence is CASSFTDGTEAFF. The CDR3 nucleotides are TGTGCCAGCAGCTTTACGGACGGCACTGAAGCTTTCTTT. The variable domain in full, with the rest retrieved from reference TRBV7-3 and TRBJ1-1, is GAGVSQTPSNKVTEKGKYVELRCDPISGHTALYWYRQSLGQGPEFLIYFQGTGAADDSGLPNDRFFAVRPEGSVSTLKIQRTERGDSAVYLCASSFTDGTEAFFGQGTRLTVV.

The DNA for the CDR3 is TGTGCCAGTAGTTTTGGACAGGGGGCCATGACTGAAGCTTTCTTT. Protein sequence: CASSFGQGAMTEAFF. The chain couples TRBV19 to TRBJ1-1; 11 nucleotides line up with TRBD1. The CDR3 covers 15 residues. Germline-derived CDR1 and CDR2 are LNHDA and SQIVND (reference sequence). The V segment lost 5 bases and the J segment 5 bases; nucleotides outside the gene matches: 7.

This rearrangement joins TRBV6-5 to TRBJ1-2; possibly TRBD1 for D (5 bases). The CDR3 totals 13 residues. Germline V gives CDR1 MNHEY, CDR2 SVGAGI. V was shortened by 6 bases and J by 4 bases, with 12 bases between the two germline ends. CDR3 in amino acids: CASRSGPRYGYTF. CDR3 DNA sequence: TGTGCCAGCAGATCGGGACCCCGCTATGGCTACACCTTC.

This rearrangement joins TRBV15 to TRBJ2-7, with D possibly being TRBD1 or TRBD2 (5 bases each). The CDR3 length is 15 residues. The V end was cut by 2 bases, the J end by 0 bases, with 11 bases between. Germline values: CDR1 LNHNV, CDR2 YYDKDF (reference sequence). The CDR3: CATSRRDVSSYEQYF. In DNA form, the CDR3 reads TGTGCCACCAGCAGACGGGACGTGAGCTCCTACGAGCAGTACTTC.

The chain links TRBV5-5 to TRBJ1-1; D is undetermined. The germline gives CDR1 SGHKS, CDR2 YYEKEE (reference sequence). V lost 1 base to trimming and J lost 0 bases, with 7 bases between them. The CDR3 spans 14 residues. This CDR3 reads CASSLSPVNTEAFF. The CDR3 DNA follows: TGTGCCAGCAGCTTGTCTCCGGTGAACACTGAAGCTTTCTTT.

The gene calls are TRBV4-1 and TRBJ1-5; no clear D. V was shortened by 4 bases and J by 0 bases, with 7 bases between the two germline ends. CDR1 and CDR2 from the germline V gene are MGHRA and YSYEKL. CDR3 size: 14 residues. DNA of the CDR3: TGCGCCAGCAGCCCCGGTCATAGCAATCAGCCCCAGCATTTT. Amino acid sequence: CASSPGHSNQPQHF.

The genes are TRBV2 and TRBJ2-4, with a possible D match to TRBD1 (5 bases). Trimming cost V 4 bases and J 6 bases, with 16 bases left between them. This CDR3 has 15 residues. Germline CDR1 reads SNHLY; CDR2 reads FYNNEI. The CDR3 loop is CASSGSAGRGNIQYF. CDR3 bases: TGTGCCAGCAGTGGCTCGGCAGGGCGAGGAAACATTCAGTACTTC.

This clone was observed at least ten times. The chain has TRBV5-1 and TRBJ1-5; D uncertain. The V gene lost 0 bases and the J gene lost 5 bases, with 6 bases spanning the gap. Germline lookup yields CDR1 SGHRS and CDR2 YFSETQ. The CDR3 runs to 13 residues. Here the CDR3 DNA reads TGCGCCAGCAGCTTGGATCCAGATCAGCCCCAGCATTTT. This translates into CASSLDPDQPQHF.

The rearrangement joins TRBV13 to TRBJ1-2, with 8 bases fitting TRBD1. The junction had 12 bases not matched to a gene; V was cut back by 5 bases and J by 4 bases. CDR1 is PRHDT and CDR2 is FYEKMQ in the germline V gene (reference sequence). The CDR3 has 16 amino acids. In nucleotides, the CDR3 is TGTGCCAGCAGCCAAGCTGGACAGGGCGTCGGCTATGGCTACACCTTC. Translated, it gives CASSQAGQGVGYGYTF.

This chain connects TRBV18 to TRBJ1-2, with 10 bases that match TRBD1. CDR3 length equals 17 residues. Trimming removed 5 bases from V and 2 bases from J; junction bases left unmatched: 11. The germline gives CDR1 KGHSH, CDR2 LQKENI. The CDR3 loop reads CASSGIPGTGDNYGYTF. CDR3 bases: TGTGCCAGCTCAGGCATCCCCGGGACAGGGGACAACTATGGCTACACCTTC.

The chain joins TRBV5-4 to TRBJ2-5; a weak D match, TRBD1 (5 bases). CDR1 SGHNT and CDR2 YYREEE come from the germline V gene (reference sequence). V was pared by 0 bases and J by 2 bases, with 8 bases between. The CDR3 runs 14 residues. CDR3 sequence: CASSLGGFQETQYF. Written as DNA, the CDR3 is TGTGCCAGCAGCTTGGGGGGCTTTCAAGAGACCCAGTACTTC.

CDR3 bases: TGTGCCAGCAGTCCAGGATCCCCCTATGGCTACACCTTC. It specifies CASSPGSPYGYTF. The chain carries TRBV27 and TRBJ1-2; D call uncertain. V was cut by 5 bases and J by 4 bases, with 11 bases left in between. The CDR3 spans 13 residues. The germline CDR1 and CDR2 sequences are MNHEY and SMNVEV (reference sequence).

DNA of the CDR3: TGTGCCAGTAGTCCCAGAAGGGGGTACGAGCAGTACTTC. Its translation is CASSPRRGYEQYF. The chain carries TRBV19 and TRBJ2-7, with D possibly TRBD1 on 6 matching bases. CDR3 length equals 13 residues. The V and J ends lost 5 bases and 4 bases respectively, with 12 bases between them. Germline CDR1 and CDR2: LNHDA and SQIVND (reference sequence). Full variable domain (remainder filled in from reference TRBV19 and TRBJ2-7): DGGITQSPKYLFRKEGQNVTLSCEQNLNHDAMYWYRQDPGQGLRLIYYSQIVNDFQKGDIAEGYSVSREKKESFPLTVTSAQKNPTAFYLCASSPRRGYEQYFGPGTRLTVT.